This T cell receptor (beta chain) originates from a study of cytomegalovirus exposure and HLA in healthy donors. Looking at the study overall: An early release of data contained about 85 million unique TCRs, which came from HLA-typed donors. Study-wide results and caveats: Across donors, presence/absence analyses took sequencing depth to be roughly uniform. Previously analyzed data showed that most TCR beta V segments were productive at a frequency of about 87% or about 30%. Overall, approximately 150 TCR beta chains were annotated as cytomegalovirus-associated.

The PCR had 60 Vbeta and 13 Jbeta primers. Some clones are missing from TCRdb's copy, which holds only in-frame ones; the method was immunoSEQ multiplex PCR. The sample includes about 160,000 clones, 86% of them seen just once. The CDR3 contains 15 residues. From germline, CDR1 is ENHRY and CDR2 SYGVKD. The V end was cut by 3 bases, the J end by 3 bases, with 14 bases between. As to this clone: Its antigen is undetermined.

The sequence derives from a young woman in good health and CMV-seronegative. V and J are TRBV10-3 and TRBJ1-2, with unresolved D. The sequencing sample was made of PBMCs. The CDR3 is CAISEGLGADYGYTF. Here the CDR3 DNA reads TGTGCCATCAGTGAAGGTCTCGGAGCGGACTATGGCTACACCTTC.